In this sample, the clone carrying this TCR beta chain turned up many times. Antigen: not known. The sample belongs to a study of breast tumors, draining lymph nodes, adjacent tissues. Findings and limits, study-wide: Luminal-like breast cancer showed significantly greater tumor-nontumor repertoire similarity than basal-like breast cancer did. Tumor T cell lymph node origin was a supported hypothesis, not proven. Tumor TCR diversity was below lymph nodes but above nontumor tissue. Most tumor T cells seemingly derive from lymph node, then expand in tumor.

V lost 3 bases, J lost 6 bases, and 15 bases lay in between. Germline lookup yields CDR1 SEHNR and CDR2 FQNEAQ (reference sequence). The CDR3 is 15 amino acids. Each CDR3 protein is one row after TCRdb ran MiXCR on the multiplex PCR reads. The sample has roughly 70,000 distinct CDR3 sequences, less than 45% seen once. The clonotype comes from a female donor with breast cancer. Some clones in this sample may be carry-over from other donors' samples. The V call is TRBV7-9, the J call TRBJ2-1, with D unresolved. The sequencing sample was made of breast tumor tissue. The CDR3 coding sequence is TGTGCCAGCAGCTTCGTACCGGGCCCCGGCAATGAGCAGTTCTTC. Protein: CASSFVPGPGNEQFF.